The source of this TCR beta chain is a study of OX40 agonist ivuxolimab in advanced cancers. Study in general: Cohort: about 82% men, mean age about 62, aged roughly 20 to 79.

Only in-frame clones appear in the TCRdb table, and some are missing; sequencing was by immunoSEQ multiplex PCR. The sample carries approximately 81,000 clones, 81% recorded once. This CDR3 is built from 14 residues. CDR1 is MNHEY and CDR2 is SMNVEV in the germline V gene (reference sequence). Trimming took off 8 bases at V and 2 bases at J, with 15 bases between the two ends. V and J are TRBV27 and TRBJ1-1; D is possibly TRBD1 (5 bases). The sample was CD4+ or CD8+ T cells sorted from blood, taken in a trial of the OX40 agonist ivuxolimab. This clonotype was obtained from an adult with an advanced solid tumor such as melanoma, head and neck, liver or kidney cancer. In DNA, the CDR3 is TGTGCCAGCGGCATCCGGGACCTTAACACTGAAGCTTTCTTT. Translation gives CASGIRDLNTEAFF.